This entry concerns a single T cell receptor beta chain. Only in-frame clones appear in the TCRdb table, and some are missing; sequencing was by immunoSEQ multiplex PCR. The data contain approximately 65,000 clones, approximately 89% of them seen just once; the ten biggest clones take up more than 1%. The CDR3 extends over 13 amino acids. V shed 2 bases and J shed 1 base, with 5 bases lying between them. The germline V gene has CDR1 MNHNS and CDR2 SASEGT. This sample stems from a study of OX40 agonist ivuxolimab in advanced cancers. This receptor was obtained from an adult with an advanced solid tumor such as melanoma, head and neck, liver or kidney cancer. This chain links TRBV6-1 with TRBJ1-1; D unresolved. Sequenced here: CD4+ or CD8+ T cells sorted from blood, sampled in a trial of the OX40 agonist ivuxolimab. CDR3 sequence (DNA): TGTGCCAGCAGTGAATCCGCGAACACTGAAGCTTTCTTT. This codes for CASSESANTEAFF.